This T cell receptor beta chain is drawn from a study of shared clonotypes between healthy human individuals. DNA at roughly 0.2 ug, tens of thousands of T cell genomes, went into sorted-subset replicate PCRs. Profiling relied on immunoSEQ multiplex PCR, and the TCRdb table lists in-frame clones only, not all of them. The data show 2 million to 2.5 million clones, about 94% seen once. From germline, CDR1 is MNHEY and CDR2 SMNVEV (reference sequence). V lost 3 bases and J 0 bases, leaving 3 bases between the germline ends. The CDR3 is 12 residues long. About this clone: At the DNA level, this CDR3 is encoded by other sequences in the same sample as well.

Naive CD8 cells, CD45RO-negative and positively selected for CCR7, excluded terminally differentiated effector memory CD45RA+ cells. The sequenced material came from naive CD8+ T cells sorted from blood. V is TRBV27 and J is TRBJ2-7; D unclear. This sequence was found in a man aged 18 to 30 in good health. The CDR3 loop is CASSLSSYEQYF. The CDR3 nucleotides read TGTGCCAGCAGTTTGAGCTCCTACGAGCAGTACTTC.